The 27 T cell receptor beta chains presented below share a single source sample, sequenced in a study of T cells in women clearing cervical HPV infection. Some clones are missing from TCRdb's copy, which holds only in-frame ones; the method was immunoSEQ multiplex PCR. The sample totals roughly 14,000 clones. Sequencing was performed on blood buffy coat. The receptor set was obtained from a woman aged 18 to 75 with a cervical HPV16 infection that either progressed to CIN3+ or cleared (not recorded which).

With regard to this clone: Sequencing ends 3 residues short of the CDR3 end; the germline J gene provides the rest. The V and J genes are TRBV20-1 and TRBJ1-2; TRBD1 matches at 7 bases. The CDR3 spans 13 residues. The ends lost 6 bases at V and 0 bases at J; junction bases unmatched: 4. CDR1 is DFQATT and CDR2 is SNEGSKA in the germline V gene (reference sequence). CDR3 sequence reads: CSALDRANYGYTF. Partial CDR3 DNA: TGCAGTGCCCTAGACAGGGCTAACTATGGC.

Comments on this clone: The observed sequence ends 3 residues before the CDR3 terminus, with the missing tail filled in from the germline J gene. The rearrangement links TRBV28 to TRBJ1-6; D remains unclear. Germline-derived CDR1 and CDR2 are MDHEN and SYDVKM. The CDR3 contains 18 residues. V was clipped by 4 bases and J by 0 bases, with 16 bases between them. The sequenced part of the CDR3 DNA is TGTGCCAGCAGTTCCCTTGCGGGGAGAAGCTCCTATAATTCACCC. Amino acid sequence: CASSSLAGRSSYNSP. The entire CDR3 sequence reads CASSSLAGRSSYNSPLHF.

With respect to this clone: The read stops 3 residues short of the end of the CDR3; the missing end is completed from the germline J gene. This rearrangement joins TRBV20-1 to TRBJ2-7, with D uncertain. The CDR3 spans 14 residues. V was shortened by 1 base and J by 2 bases, with 12 bases between the two germline ends. CDR1 and CDR2 (germline): DFQATT, SNEGSKA (reference sequence). This CDR3 is CSARGWASAYEQYF. The sequenced CDR3 bases are TGCAGTGCTAGAGGGTGGGCCTCGGCCTACGAG.

A remark on this clone: The sequence runs out 3 residues before the end of the CDR3; the remainder is reconstructed from the germline J gene. The chain joins TRBV10-2 to TRBJ2-7, with D possibly TRBD2 on 6 matching bases. Trimming removed 7 bases from V and 3 bases from J, with 13 bases in between. The CDR3 length is 13 residues. The germline V gene encodes CDR1 WSHSY and CDR2 SAAADI. The CDR3 protein is CASTRDLYYEQYF. The CDR3 bases that were read are TGCGCCAGCACCCGGGACTTATACTACGAG.

The CDR3 is CASSLSSYRQETQYF. The DNA read from the CDR3 is TGTGCCAGCAGCTTAAGTTCGTACAGACAAGAGACC. This chain connects TRBV7-3 to TRBJ2-5; unclear D gene. The read terminates 3 residues before the CDR3 end, so the remaining end is supplied by the germline J gene. This CDR3 region has 15 residues. Per the germline V gene, CDR1 is SGHTA and CDR2 is FQGTGA. Trimming took off 1 base at V and 2 bases at J, with 11 bases between the two ends.

The part of the CDR3 DNA that was read is TGTGCCAGCCGGGACACCCGATTCGAG. Its protein product is CASRDTRFE. The entire CDR3 protein is CASRDTRFEQYF. The J gene is TRBJ2-7, the V gene TRBV2, with a weak D call TRBD1 (6 bases). The CDR3 extends 3 residues past the end of the read, so its final part is completed from the germline J gene. V was pared by 8 bases and J by 6 bases, with 14 bases between. Per germline, CDR1 SNHLY and CDR2 FYNNEI. The CDR3 extends over 12 amino acids.

To note about this clone: From the germline J gene comes the end of the CDR3, since the read stops 3 residues before it. The V gene is TRBV6-2 or TRBV6-3, the J gene TRBJ2-2; TRBD1 aligns across 10 bases. The J segment lost 1 base and the V segment lost 5 bases, leaving 4 bases of the junction unmatched. Germline CDR1 MNHEY, CDR2 SVGEGT. The CDR3 is 16 residues long. This chain's CDR3 is CASSRQGALNTGELFF. The CDR3 DNA, read in part, is TGTGCCAGCAGTAGACAGGGGGCCTTGAACACCGGGGAG.

With regard to this clone: The read gets to within 3 residues of the CDR3 end, and the germline J gene fills in the rest. The chain links TRBV28 to TRBJ1-4; the D is unclear. The germline V and J ends were trimmed by 6 bases and 8 bases, with 16 bases remaining between them. There are 14 residues in the CDR3. Germline assignment: CDR1 MDHEN and CDR2 SYDVKM. Incomplete CDR3 DNA: TGTGCCAGCAGCCTGAAGGGCTTGGAGGAAAAA. It specifies CASSLKGLEEK. The whole CDR3 protein is CASSLKGLEEKLFF.

Of note for this clone: The read finishes 3 residues shy of the CDR3 end, and the germline J gene is used to complete it. The chain uses TRBV29-1 and TRBJ2-5; 11 bases align to TRBD2. The CDR3 loop spans 13 amino acids. The V gene's germline CDR1 is SQVTM and CDR2 ANQGSEA. Germline trimming cut 4 bases from V and 4 bases from J; bases unmatched to any gene: 2. Incomplete CDR3 DNA: TGCAGCGTTGGACTAGCGGGACTAGAGACC. Translation gives CSVGLAGLET. The whole CDR3 region reads CSVGLAGLETQYF.

A note on this clone: Sequencing ends 3 residues short of the CDR3 end; the germline J gene provides the rest. The chain is built from TRBV27 and TRBJ1-5, with 12 bases aligning to TRBD1. The CDR3 covers 15 residues. With V trimmed by 5 bases and J by 7 bases, 6 bases remained unmatched. Germline values: CDR1 MNHEY, CDR2 SMNVEV (reference sequence). Partial CDR3 DNA: TGTGCCAGCAGTACCGGGACAGGGGGCGTACAGCCC. This sequence encodes CASSTGTGGVQP. The full CDR3 sequence reads CASSTGTGGVQPQHF.

The CDR3 loop reads CSASGEVTGELFF. The CDR3 bases that were read are TGCAGTGCTAGCGGGGAAGTTACCGGGGAG. The V and J genes are TRBV20-1 and TRBJ2-2; possibly TRBD2 for D (5 bases). The read finishes 3 residues shy of the CDR3 end, and the germline J gene is used to complete it. Germline CDR1 is DFQATT and CDR2 is SNEGSKA (reference sequence). V dropped 3 bases and J dropped 5 bases, with 10 bases sitting between them. The CDR3 totals 13 residues.

About this clone: The sequence runs out 3 residues before the end of the CDR3; the remainder is reconstructed from the germline J gene. This chain uses TRBV19 with TRBJ1-2; D gene uncertain. Germline V lookup: CDR1 LNHDA, CDR2 SQIVND (reference sequence). This CDR3 region has 13 residues. The DNA read from the CDR3 is TGTGCCAGTAGTATAGCAGGCTTCAATGAC. Its protein product is CASSIAGFND. The whole CDR3 sequence reads CASSIAGFNDYTF.

As concerns this clone: The CDR3 extends 3 residues past the end of the read, so its final part is completed from the germline J gene. The chain has TRBV28 and TRBJ1-2, with 8 nucleotides matching TRBD1. CDR1 is MDHEN, CDR2 SYDVKM, per germline. There are 13 residues in the CDR3. The covered CDR3 bases are TGTGCCAGCAGAGCCCAGGGGGCCTTGGGC. Translated: CASRAQGALG. The whole CDR3 sequence is CASRAQGALGYTF.

Regarding this clone: The read ends 3 residues shy of where the CDR3 ends; the end is completed using the germline J gene. The chain employs TRBV10-3 and TRBJ2-3; 9 nucleotides match TRBD1. The CDR3 runs 17 residues. The germline V gene encodes CDR1 ENHRY and CDR2 SYGVKD. CDR3 loop: CAISAGGSTGGQETQYF. The sequenced part of the CDR3 DNA is TGTGCCATCAGTGCCGGGGGCTCGACAGGGGGTCAAGAGACG.

As concerns this clone: Sequencing ends 3 residues short of the CDR3 end; the germline J gene provides the rest. The J gene is TRBJ2-2, the V gene TRBV7-7; D is unclear. The CDR3 runs to 14 residues. V lost 5 bases to trimming and J lost 4 bases, with 11 bases between them. Germline CDR1 is SSHAT and CDR2 is FNYEAQ (reference sequence). The CDR3 DNA, read in part, is TGTGCCAGCAGCCCATTGGGCCGCACCGGGGAG. Amino acid sequence: CASSPLGRTGE. The complete CDR3 reads CASSPLGRTGELFF.

A word on this clone: With the read ending 3 residues before the CDR3 end, the germline J gene is used to fill in that end. J is TRBJ2-2 and V is TRBV18, with D perhaps TRBD1 (6 bases). CDR1 and CDR2 (germline): KGHSH, LQKENI. The CDR3 totals 14 residues. The CDR3 is CASSADSDNSPLFF. The sequenced part of the CDR3 DNA is TGTGCCAGCTCTGCGGACAGCGATAATTCACCG.

As for this clone: Read sequence stops 3 residues before the CDR3 end, and the germline J gene provides the missing end. This chain connects TRBV20-1 to TRBJ2-2; 11 bases match TRBD2. The CDR3 contains 14 residues. The V gene's germline CDR1 is DFQATT and CDR2 SNEGSKA (reference sequence). J lost 4 bases, V lost 2 bases, and 0 bases had no gene match. CDR3 DNA (partial): TGCAGTGCTAGACTAGCGGGGGGCACCGGGGAG. Protein sequence: CSARLAGGTGE. The full-length CDR3 reads as CSARLAGGTGELFF.

Remarks on this clone: The read ends 3 residues early relative to the CDR3; the germline J gene fills the gap. The rearrangement links TRBV4-2 to TRBJ2-1, with D hard to call. The V end lost 1 base, the J end lost 0 bases, and 13 bases lay between the germline ends. Germline lookup yields CDR1 LGHNA and CDR2 YNFKEQ. This CDR3 is built from 17 residues. This CDR3 reads CASSQAITVSSYNEQFF. Partial CDR3 DNA: TGTGCCAGCAGCCAAGCGATTACAGTGAGCTCCTACAATGAG.

Of note for this clone: Read coverage stops 3 residues before the CDR3 terminus; the germline J gene supplies the remainder. The identical CDR3 is also encoded by other nucleotide sequences in the sample. The chain combines TRBV6-1 with TRBJ1-3; 8 bases fit TRBD1. Germline CDR1 MNHNS, CDR2 SASEGT. This CDR3 is 15 amino acids long. The trim removed 3 bases at V and 8 bases at J, leaving 9 bases unmatched. The DNA read from the CDR3 is TGTGCCAGCAGTGACCGACAGGGGAAGGAGTACACC. Amino acids: CASSDRQGKEYT. The complete CDR3 sequence is CASSDRQGKEYTIYF.

Worth noting for this clone: The CDR3 is cut off 3 residues early in the read; its end comes from the germline J gene. The rearrangement uses TRBV7-2 and TRBJ1-2; D uncertain. The CDR3 is 12 amino acids. From germline, CDR1 is SGHTA and CDR2 FQGNSA. CDR3 DNA, as far as it was read: TGTGCCAGCAGCTTAGGCGCCTACGAC. Its translation: CASSLGAYD. The entire CDR3 sequence reads CASSLGAYDYTF.

The CDR3 loop is CASSKIAGGLAETQYF. Incomplete CDR3 DNA: TGTGCCAGCAGCAAGATAGCGGGGGGACTTGCGGAGACC. The chain joins TRBV7-7 to TRBJ2-5; 10 bases line up with TRBD2. The CDR3 end is not reached by the read, which stops 3 residues before it; the germline J gene fills it in. Trimming at V came to 5 bases and at J to 5 bases, leaving 11 bases not matched to a gene. CDR3 length: 16 amino acids. The germline gives CDR1 SSHAT, CDR2 FNYEAQ (reference sequence).

Remarks on this clone: The junction and the germline gene differ at one end; a read error may be behind it. Coverage ceases 3 residues before the CDR3 finishes, and the germline J gene fills in the end. The chain uses TRBV19 and TRBJ2-7, with TRBD2 as a possible D gene (5 bases). The CDR3 contains 13 residues. In germline, CDR1 is LNHDA, CDR2 SQIVND (reference sequence). The CDR3 loop is CARSIADGDEQYF. Incomplete CDR3 DNA: TGTGCCAGGAGTATCGCCGACGGGGACGAG.

Regarding this clone: The read ends 3 residues shy of where the CDR3 ends; the end is completed using the germline J gene. The chain uses TRBV19 and TRBJ1-2; D perhaps matches TRBD1 (6 bases). Per germline, CDR1 LNHDA and CDR2 SQIVND (reference sequence). Between the trimmed V and J ends, which lost 5 bases and 1 base, there was a span of 11 bases. CDR3 length equals 14 residues. The sequenced part of the CDR3 DNA is TGTGCCAGTAGTCACGACAGGATTAACTATGGC. Its protein product is CASSHDRINYG. The full CDR3 protein is CASSHDRINYGYTF.

Notes on this clone: Read data end 3 residues before the CDR3 end; the end is taken from the germline J gene. The chain is built from TRBV20-1 and TRBJ1-6; 10 positions match TRBD1. V lost 3 bases, J lost 5 bases, and 4 bases stayed unmatched. This CDR3 spans 15 amino acids. Germline V gives CDR1 DFQATT, CDR2 SNEGSKA (reference sequence). The CDR3 bases that were read are TGCAGTGCTAGGGGGGACAGGGGTGATAATTCACCC. Protein sequence: CSARGDRGDNSP. The CDR3 in full is CSARGDRGDNSPLHF.

As for this clone: The missing CDR3 end, 3 residues past where the read stops, is filled in from the germline J gene. This chain uses TRBV11-2 with TRBJ1-1; D gene ambiguous. The V gene's germline CDR1 is SGHAT and CDR2 FQNNGV. The CDR3 covers 14 residues. CDR3 sequence reads: CASSFLAGEYEAFF. The CDR3 bases that were read are TGTGCCAGCAGCTTTCTAGCGGGAGAGTACGAG.

Remarks on this clone: Read coverage stops 3 residues before the CDR3 terminus; the germline J gene supplies the remainder. The chain recombines TRBV12-5 with TRBJ2-7; no clear D gene. Germline CDR1 is LGHNT and CDR2 is FRNRAP. Trimming cost V 2 bases and J 0 bases, with 5 bases left between them. The CDR3 has 13 amino acids. CDR3 bases read: TGTGCTAGTGGTTTGCAGTACTCCTACGAG. This translates into CASGLQYSYE. The whole CDR3 protein reads CASGLQYSYEQYF.

As regards this clone: The read gets to within 3 residues of the CDR3 end, and the germline J gene fills in the rest. The chain joins TRBV20-1 to TRBJ2-3, with TRBD2 matching over 11 bases. The CDR3 loop spans 15 amino acids. V shed 0 bases and J 5 bases; nucleotides not matched to a gene: 4. CDR1 is DFQATT and CDR2 is SNEGSKA in the germline V gene (reference sequence). The part of the CDR3 DNA that was read is TGCAGTGCTAGAGAGGCTAGCGGGGGGAAAGATACG. Its translation is CSAREASGGKDT. The whole CDR3 sequence reads CSAREASGGKDTQYF.